This T cell receptor (beta chain) stems from a study of T-cell reconstitution after alpha-beta-depleted transplantation in children. In regard to this clonotype: Its antigen remains unidentified.

Molecular barcoding with unique molecular identifiers was used for the TCRbeta library. MiXCR was run by TCRdb on the PCR reads, yielding one entry per CDR3 protein. The repertoire holds 900,000 or so distinct CDR3 sequences, with 16% as singletons. The CDR3 has 15 amino acids. CDR1 is SEHNR and CDR2 is FQNEAQ in the germline V gene (reference sequence). J gave up 5 bases and V 2 bases, and 6 bases lay outside the gene matches. Study conclusions and caveats: Several hundred expanded graft clones reportedly gave rise to the alpha-beta T cells present about two months after transplant. Day-60 TCRbeta diversity that was high in some patients was derived from surviving recipient T cells and thymic progenitors. It was newly produced T cells that mostly accounted for T-cell counts and diversity one year after transplant.

Sample: PBMCs, mostly from graft donor cells, taken 360 days after TCRalphabeta/CD19-depleted stem cell transplant. The V gene is TRBV7-9, the J gene TRBJ1-1; 9 bases fit TRBD1. The TCR sequence derives from a male patient younger than 18 who had a stem cell transplant for acute lymphoblastic leukemia, so the T cells may come from the graft donor. The CDR3 loop is CASSLSQGAWTEAFF. The DNA of the CDR3 is TGTGCCAGCAGCTTATCACAGGGGGCATGGACTGAAGCTTTCTTT.